This T cell receptor beta chain comes out of a study of graft-versus-host responses after intestinal transplantation. Study findings and constraints: After transplant, early declines in HvG clones were associated with peak levels of circulating GvH clones. Among recipient marrow samples, GvH clones were found; some appeared first in ileum or blood.

Processing released intraepithelial and lamina propria lymphocytes from the graft tissue. V dropped 0 bases and J dropped 8 bases, with 12 bases sitting between them. This CDR3 has 14 amino acids. Germline V CDR1 and CDR2: SGHNT, YYREEE (reference sequence). Remarks on this clone: No antigen is known for it.

The table came from immunoSEQ multiplex PCR; TCRdb's copy has only in-frame clones and leaves some out. Of about 15,000 clones listed, 70% to 75% are singletons. The sample was ileum tissue, taken 14 days after transplant. The genes are TRBV5-4 and TRBJ2-1; TRBD1 might be the D (6 bases). This sequence originates from a human patient who received an intestinal transplant, so some T cells may come from the graft donor. For the CDR3, the DNA is TGTGCCAGCAGCTTGGCCTTAACAGGGTATGAGCAGTTCTTC. Translating it yields CASSLALTGYEQFF.